Listed here are 10 T cell receptor beta chains from one sample, sequenced in a study of blood T cell repertoires in COVID-19 (dated by TCRdb to the early 2020s). Library generation was performed with the immunoSEQ multiplex PCR assay. The clones in this table, taken by TCRdb from immuneACCESS, are in-frame only. Not every clone is retained; where verified, under half of the shortfall comes from an unresolved V gene, and the cause of the rest is unknown. Recorded for this sample are fewer than 350,000 clones; around 87% of them occurred a single time. The ten most abundant clones make up 6.5% to 9.5% of the sample. The sequenced sample consisted of peripheral blood. The receptors derive from a woman aged 45-65 years who had recovered from COVID-19.

The chain's CDR3 is CASSFNGGQGSSYNSPLHF. DNA for the CDR3: TGTGCCAGCAGCTTTAATGGGGGACAGGGGAGCTCCTATAATTCACCCCTCCACTTT. The chain carries TRBV7-8 and TRBJ1-6; 10 nucleotides agree with TRBD1. The V gene's germline CDR1 is SGHVS and CDR2 FQNEAQ. The CDR3 is 19 amino acids. V gave up 3 bases and J gave up 0 bases; unmatched junction bases: 8. Combining the CDR3 with reference TRBV7-8 and TRBJ1-6 gives the whole variable domain GAGVSQSPRYKVAKRGQDVALRCDPISGHVSLFWYQQALGQGPEFLTYFQNEAQLDKSGLPSDRFFAERPEGSVSTLKIQRTQQEDSAVYLCASSFNGGQGSSYNSPLHFGNGTRLTVT.

The rearrangement uses TRBV28 and TRBJ2-7; 10 nucleotides match TRBD1. Germline V gene lookup returns CDR1 MDHEN and CDR2 SYDVKM. With 4 bases clipped from V and 2 bases from J, the junction kept 5 bases outside the gene matches. The CDR3 is made up of 15 amino acids. This CDR3 reads CASSWVGTGAYEQYF. For the CDR3, the DNA is TGTGCCAGCAGTTGGGTGGGGACAGGGGCCTACGAGCAGTACTTC.

CDR3 DNA sequence: TGTGCCTGGAGTACTGGGCTTATGAACACTGAAGCTTTCTTT. It encodes CAWSTGLMNTEAFF. The genes are TRBV30 and TRBJ1-1; D is ambiguous. This CDR3 spans 14 amino acids. Germline CDR1 reads GTSNPN; CDR2 reads SVGIG (reference sequence). V lost 2 bases and J lost 0, with 10 bases in between.

The V gene is TRBV3-1 (or the pseudogene TRBV3-2), the J gene TRBJ2-5, with 9 bases that match TRBD2. Unmatched junction bases numbered 14, after V lost 1 base and J lost 5 bases. CDR1 and CDR2 (germline): LGHDT, YNNKEL (reference sequence). The CDR3 is 18 residues long. The CDR3 region has the DNA TGTGCCAGCAGCCAAGGGGCGTGGCGGGAGGGCCCGTGTGAGACCCAGTACTTC. Translated, it gives CASSQGAWREGPCETQYF.

The chain uses TRBV28 and TRBJ1-5; D not certain. Germline V CDR1 and CDR2: MDHEN, SYDVKM. The germline V and J ends were trimmed by 5 bases and 2 bases, with 19 bases remaining between them. CDR3 size: 17 residues. CDR3 amino acids: CASSLRPGAWGNQPQHF. CDR3 sequence (DNA): TGTGCCAGCAGTCTTCGCCCGGGAGCTTGGGGCAATCAGCCCCAGCATTTT.

The chain joins TRBV7-9 to TRBJ2-1; 7 bases align to TRBD2. CDR3 size: 14 residues. In germline, CDR1 is SEHNR, CDR2 FQNEAQ (reference sequence). Germline trimming cut 8 bases from V and 2 bases from J; bases unmatched to any gene: 6. Here the CDR3 DNA reads TGTGCCAGCTTTAGCGGGCGCACCTACAATGAGCAGTTCTTC. It translates to CASFSGRTYNEQFF.

The chain has TRBV12-5 and TRBJ1-5; D possibly corresponds to TRBD1 (6 bases). This CDR3 is built from 16 residues. Germline-derived CDR1 and CDR2 are LGHNT and FRNRAP. Trimming took 5 bases from V and 2 from J, leaving 16 bases between them. In DNA, the CDR3 is TGTGCTAGTGGTATCCCGGGGGGCGCGGGCAATCAGCCCCAGCATTTT. As protein: CASGIPGGAGNQPQHF.

In this sample, this clone turned up a few times. This chain uses TRBV10-3 with TRBJ1-1, with TRBD1 matching 9 bases. Germline CDR1 and CDR2: ENHRY and SYGVKD. V shed 2 bases and J 4 bases; nucleotides not matched to a gene: 11. CDR3 length equals 17 residues. In nucleotides, the CDR3 is TGTGCCATCAGTGAGCTACTAGGGACAGGGAGGGGCACTGAAGCTTTCTTT. Translated: CAISELLGTGRGTEAFF.

The rearrangement links TRBV18 to TRBJ1-2; D remains ambiguous. CDR1 is KGHSH and CDR2 is LQKENI in the germline V gene. Trimming shortened V by 3 bases and J by 0 bases, and 23 bases separated the two germline ends. The CDR3 sequence is 19 residues long. The DNA of the CDR3 is TGTGCCAGCTCACCTACTAGTCGTGACACGGAGATCGCTAACTATGGCTACACCTTC. This encodes CASSPTSRDTEIANYGYTF. The full variable domain, completed using reference TRBV18 and TRBJ1-2, is NAGVMQNPRHLVRRRGQEARLRCSPMKGHSHVYWYRQLPEEGLKFMVYLQKENIIDESGMPKERFSAEFPKEGPSILRIQQVVRGDSAAYFCASSPTSRDTEIANYGYTFGSGTRLTVV.

This chain joins TRBV18 and TRBJ2-2, with 8 positions matching TRBD1. CDR1 and CDR2 (germline): KGHSH, LQKENI. The CDR3 is 20 residues long. V trimming: 1 base; J trimming: 9 bases; junction bases outside the gene matches: 22. Here the CDR3 DNA reads TGTGCCAGCTCACCACTAAGGACAGGGCGAGGAGGAGCCTCTACCCGGGAGCTGTTTTTT. The encoded protein is CASSPLRTGRGGASTRELFF.